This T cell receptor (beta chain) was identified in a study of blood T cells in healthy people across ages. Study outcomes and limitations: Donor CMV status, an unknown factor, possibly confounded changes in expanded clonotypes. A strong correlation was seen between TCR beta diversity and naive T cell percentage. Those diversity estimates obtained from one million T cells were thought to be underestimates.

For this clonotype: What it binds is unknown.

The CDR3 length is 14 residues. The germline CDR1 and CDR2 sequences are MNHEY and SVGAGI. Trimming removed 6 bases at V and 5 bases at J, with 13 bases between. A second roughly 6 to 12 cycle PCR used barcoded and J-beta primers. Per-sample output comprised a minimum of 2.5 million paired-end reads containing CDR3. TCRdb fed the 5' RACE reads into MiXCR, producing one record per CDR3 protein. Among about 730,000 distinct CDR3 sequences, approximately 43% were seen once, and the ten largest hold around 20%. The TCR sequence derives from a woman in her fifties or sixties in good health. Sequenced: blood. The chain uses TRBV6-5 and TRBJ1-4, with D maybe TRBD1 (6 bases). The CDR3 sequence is CASSAGTRNEKLFF. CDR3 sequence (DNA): TGTGCCAGCAGCGCCGGGACAAGGAATGAAAAACTGTTTTTT.